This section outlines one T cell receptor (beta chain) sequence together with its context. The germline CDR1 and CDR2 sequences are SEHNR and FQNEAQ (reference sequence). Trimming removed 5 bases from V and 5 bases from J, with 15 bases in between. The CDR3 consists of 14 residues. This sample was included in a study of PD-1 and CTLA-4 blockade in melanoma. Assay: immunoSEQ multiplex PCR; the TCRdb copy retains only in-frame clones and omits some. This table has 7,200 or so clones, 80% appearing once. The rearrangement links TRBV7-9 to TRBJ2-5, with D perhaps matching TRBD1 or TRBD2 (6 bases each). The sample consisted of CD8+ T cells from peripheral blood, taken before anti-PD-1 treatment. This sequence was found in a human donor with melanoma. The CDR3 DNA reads TGTGCCAGCAGCCCCGAGGGGGGAAGGGAGACCCAGTACTTC. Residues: CASSPEGGRETQYF.